This TCR beta chain comes out of a study of T-cell reconstitution after alpha-beta-depleted transplantation in children. The study, taken as a whole, reports: The study reportedly traced alpha-beta T cells about two months after transplant to several hundred expanded graft clones.

With regard to this clonotype: What it binds is unknown.

Using unique molecular identifiers, the investigators prepared the TCRbeta library. One entry per CDR3 protein results from TCRdb running MiXCR on the PCR reads. The data contain approximately 220,000 distinct CDR3 sequences, 17% of them seen just once; the ten biggest clones take up 35% to 50%. This CDR3 region has 13 residues. V lost 4 bases and J lost 5; bases outside the gene matches: 6. Germline-derived CDR1 and CDR2 are SQVTM and ANQGSEA. The sequences come from PBMCs, mostly from graft donor cells, collected 360 days after TCRalphabeta/CD19-depleted stem cell transplant. V and J are TRBV29-1 and TRBJ2-3; TRBD1 matches at 7 bases. The sequence derives from a male patient between 2 and 15 years old who had a stem cell transplant for acute lymphoblastic leukemia, so the T cells may come from the graft donor. DNA of the CDR3: TGCAGCGTTGGGGCCAGGGGGAGAGATACGCAGTATTTT. It translates to CSVGARGRDTQYF.